Below are 27 T cell receptor beta chains sequenced from a single sample in a study of T cell clonotyping in hematopoietic cell transplantation. Measured with immunoSEQ multiplex PCR; TCRdb has only the in-frame clones, and not every one. Altogether roughly 13,000 clones are present, over 95% being singletons, with the ten largest covering about 3.9%. The specimen comprised peripheral blood mononuclear cells, sampled 30 days after allogeneic stem cell transplant. These receptors originate from a female patient aged 50 to 65 who had an allogeneic stem cell transplant from an unrelated donor, so T cells may come from the graft donor. Some clones in this sample may be carry-over from other donors' samples.

J is TRBJ2-2 and V is TRBV4-1, with 11 bases lining up with TRBD1. Germline V CDR1 and CDR2: MGHRA, YSYEKL. V shed 6 bases, J shed 5 bases, and the junction held 8 bases outside the gene matches. CDR3 length: 16 amino acids. CDR3 coding DNA: TGCGCCAGCAGTGCCCAGGGGACAGGGGGTACCGGGGAGCTGTTTTTT. Translating gives CASSAQGTGGTGELFF.

The chain couples TRBV7-3 to TRBJ1-5, with unresolved D. Trimming left V 6 bases short and J 7 bases short, with 13 bases between. The CDR3 length is 13 residues. Germline V gives CDR1 SGHTA, CDR2 FQGTGA. CDR3 loop: CASSSLERQPQHF. The CDR3 coding sequence is TGTGCCAGCAGTTCACTCGAGCGACAGCCCCAGCATTTT.

The chain combines TRBV29-1 with TRBJ1-6; D is unclear. The CDR3 sequence is 13 residues long. Germline V CDR1 and CDR2: SQVTM, ANQGSEA. V gave up 6 bases and J gave up 0 bases, with 6 bases separating them. The CDR3 protein is CSVRSSYNSPLHF. Written as DNA, the CDR3 is TGCAGCGTAAGAAGCTCCTATAATTCACCCCTCCACTTT. Together with reference TRBV29-1 and TRBJ1-6, the CDR3 gives the full variable domain: SAVISQKPSRDICQRGTSLTIQCQVDSQVTMMFWYRQQPGQSLTLIATANQGSEATYESGFVIDKFPISRPNLTFSTLTVSNMSPEDSSIYLCSVRSSYNSPLHFGNGTRLTVT.

The rearrangement joins TRBV6-5 to TRBJ2-3; the match to TRBD2 covers 9 bases. After removal of 6 bases from V and 10 bases from J, the junction contained 8 bases not matched to a gene. Per germline, CDR1 MNHEY and CDR2 SVGAGI. This CDR3 has 13 amino acids. The CDR3 region has the DNA TGTGCCAGCAGAGACCGAAGACTAGCGGCGCAGTATTTT. This translates into CASRDRRLAAQYF.

This chain links TRBV5-3 with TRBJ2-1; the match to TRBD1 covers 7 bases. TRBV5-3 is designated an ORF whose function remains uncertain. The junction had 8 bases not matched to a gene; V was cut back by 6 bases and J by 8 bases. The CDR3 is 13 residues long. DNA for the CDR3: TGTGCCAGAACCATAAGGGGGCGGGATGAGCAGTTCTTC. This encodes CARTIRGRDEQFF.

The V and J genes are TRBV7-2 and TRBJ1-4; D uncertain. CDR1 is SGHTA, CDR2 FQGNSA, per germline. This CDR3 contains 13 residues. V lost 4 bases, J lost 7 bases, and 10 bases lay in between. The CDR3 reads CASSSRPPEKLFF. The CDR3 DNA is TGTGCCAGCAGCTCCCGCCCCCCTGAAAAACTGTTTTTT.

This clone was counted a single time. The V gene is TRBV6-4, the J gene TRBJ1-1; 12 bases align to TRBD1. After removal of 3 bases from V and 1 base from J, the junction contained 0 bases not matched to a gene. The CDR3 is 15 residues long. Germline V gene sequence: CDR1 MRHNA, CDR2 SNTAGT. CDR3 in amino acids: CASSEGQGANTEAFF. CDR3 in DNA: TGTGCCAGCAGTGAGGGACAGGGGGCGAACACTGAAGCTTTCTTT.

The CDR3 coding sequence is TGCGCCAGCAGCCCCCGGAGAACCACAGATACGCAGTATTTT. Amino acid sequence: CASSPRRTTDTQYF. V usage is TRBV4-1 and J usage is TRBJ2-3; D remains unclear. The CDR3 loop spans 14 amino acids. Trimming took off 4 bases at V and 2 bases at J, with 10 bases between the two ends. Germline loops: CDR1 MGHRA, CDR2 YSYEKL.

This clone was seen a single time. This chain uses TRBV10-3 with TRBJ1-1; possibly TRBD1 for D (5 bases). The CDR3 length is 16 residues. Germline V gene lookup returns CDR1 ENHRY and CDR2 SYGVKD. V lost 2 bases and J lost 0, with 13 bases in between. In DNA, the CDR3 is TGTGCCATCAGTGAGCCTACGAAGGGGTTGAACACTGAAGCTTTCTTT. It is translated as CAISEPTKGLNTEAFF.

V gene TRBV7-9 combines with J gene TRBJ1-2, with D possibly matching TRBD1 (5 bases). V shed 3 bases and J shed 6 bases, with 11 bases lying between them. The CDR3 is 13 amino acids. Germline assignment: CDR1 SEHNR and CDR2 FQNEAQ (reference sequence). The CDR3 bases are TGTGCCAGCAGCTTCAGGGACGTAAATGGCTACACCTTC. Translating it yields CASSFRDVNGYTF. The variable domain in full, completed from reference TRBV7-9 and TRBJ1-2, reads DTGVSQNPRHKITKRGQNVTFRCDPISEHNRLYWYRQTLGQGPEFLTYFQNEAQLEKSRLLSDRFSAERPKGSFSTLEIQRTEQGDSAMYLCASSFRDVNGYTFGSGTRLTVV.

The chain has TRBV5-1 and TRBJ1-3, with D possibly matching TRBD1 (6 bases). CDR3 size: 14 residues. V was shortened by 4 bases and J by 0 bases, with 8 bases between the two germline ends. Germline values: CDR1 SGHRS, CDR2 YFSETQ. CDR3 in amino acids: CASSGGASGNTIYF. The CDR3 DNA reads as TGCGCCAGCAGCGGGGGCGCCTCTGGAAACACCATATATTTT.

J is TRBJ1-6 and V is TRBV5-1, with D unresolved. Germline-derived CDR1 and CDR2 are SGHRS and YFSETQ. The CDR3 extends over 14 amino acids. Trimming took 2 bases from V and 5 from J, leaving 8 bases between them. CDR3 nucleotide sequence: TGCGCCAGCAGCTTTACGGCGGATAATTCACCCCTCCACTTT. It yields the protein CASSFTADNSPLHF. The full variable domain, completed using reference TRBV5-1 and TRBJ1-6, is KAGVTQTPRYLIKTRGQQVTLSCSPISGHRSVSWYQQTPGQGLQFLFEYFSETQRNKGNFPGRFSGRQFSNSRSEMNVSTLELGDSALYLCASSFTADNSPLHFGNGTRLTVT.

The chain's CDR3 is CASSREVNYEQYF. The CDR3 DNA reads as TGTGCCAGCTCCCGAGAAGTTAATTACGAGCAGTACTTC. The gene calls are TRBV18 and TRBJ2-5; D call uncertain. TRBJ2-7 matches the DNA end more closely, so the J call is doubtful. CDR3 length: 13 amino acids. The germline CDR1 and CDR2 sequences are KGHSH and LQKENI.

This chain connects TRBV7-8 to TRBJ2-7; D unclear. The CDR3 is made up of 15 amino acids. Germline loops: CDR1 SGHVS, CDR2 FQNEAQ. The V end was cut by 4 bases, the J end by 0 bases, with 13 bases between. The CDR3 DNA sequence: TGTGCCAGCAGCTACCGGACGTCTGGCTCCTACGAGCAGTACTTC. Translating it yields CASSYRTSGSYEQYF.

This sequence joins TRBV29-1 and TRBJ2-7; 7 bases line up with TRBD2. The V segment lost 6 bases and the J segment 3 bases; nucleotides outside the gene matches: 8. The V gene's germline CDR1 is SQVTM and CDR2 ANQGSEA. CDR3 size: 13 residues. As DNA, the CDR3 is TGCAGCGTCGGGCGGGGGAGGGACTACGAGCAGTACTTC. The encoded protein is CSVGRGRDYEQYF.

The gene calls are TRBV4-1 and TRBJ2-2, with D tentatively TRBD2 (7 bases). This CDR3 comprises 17 residues. Germline lookup yields CDR1 MGHRA and CDR2 YSYEKL. V dropped 4 bases and J dropped 0 bases, with 15 bases sitting between them. CDR3 DNA sequence: TGCGCCAGCAGCCCTAGGGTGGGGGGGCCGAACACCGGGGAGCTGTTTTTT. It translates to CASSPRVGGPNTGELFF.

This chain joins TRBV6-5 and TRBJ1-1, with TRBD1 as a possible D gene (5 bases). This CDR3 spans 14 amino acids. Germline values: CDR1 MNHEY, CDR2 SVGAGI. V was clipped by 4 bases and J by 1 base, with 10 bases between them. The CDR3 coding sequence is TGTGCCAGCAGTTTGACAGCCTCGAACACTGAAGCTTTCTTT. This codes for CASSLTASNTEAFF.

The chain uses TRBV6-5 and TRBJ1-5; D remains unclear. The CDR3 loop spans 14 amino acids. Trimming took off 4 bases at V and 0 bases at J, with 7 bases between the two ends. Per the germline V gene, CDR1 is MNHEY and CDR2 is SVGAGI. CDR3 nucleotides: TGTGCCAGCAGTTCGACCTATAGCAATCAGCCCCAGCATTTT. Translation: CASSSTYSNQPQHF.

This clone was picked up one time. The chain recombines TRBV11-2 with TRBJ2-7; D is undetermined. Germline CDR1 reads SGHAT; CDR2 reads FQNNGV. The CDR3 is 14 residues long. V shed 0 bases and J shed 4 bases, with 10 bases lying between them. The DNA of the CDR3 is TGTGCCAGCAGCTTAGATCGGATAGGATACGAGCAGTACTTC. Its protein is CASSLDRIGYEQYF.

The rearrangement links TRBV6-4 to TRBJ1-6; no definite D call. Germline lookup yields CDR1 MRHNA and CDR2 SNTAGT. V lost 3 bases and J lost 11, with 11 bases in between. The CDR3 contains 13 residues. The CDR3 DNA reads as TGTGCCAGCAGTGAGTCCTCCAAGGCACCCCTCCACTTT. It is translated as CASSESSKAPLHF.

This chain connects TRBV11-2 to TRBJ1-1; D may be TRBD1 (6 bases). The CDR3 runs 14 residues. The germline gives CDR1 SGHAT, CDR2 FQNNGV. The V end was cut by 0 bases, the J end by 7 bases, with 12 bases between. The DNA of the CDR3 is TGTGCCAGCAGCTTAGATCAAGCAGGGGTTGAAGCTTTCTTT. Translating it yields CASSLDQAGVEAFF. The full variable domain, completed using reference TRBV11-2 and TRBJ1-1, is EAGVAQSPRYKIIEKRQSVAFWCNPISGHATLYWYQQILGQGPKLLIQFQNNGVVDDSQLPKDRFSAERLKGVDSTLKIQPAKLEDSAVYLCASSLDQAGVEAFFGQGTRLTVV.

This sequence joins TRBV2 and TRBJ2-6; no reliable D call. The CDR3 sequence is 13 residues long. Trimming took off 6 bases at V and 2 bases at J, with 5 bases between the two ends. Per germline, CDR1 SNHLY and CDR2 FYNNEI. This CDR3 is CASRKAGANVLTF. As DNA, the CDR3 is TGTGCCAGCAGGAAGGCTGGGGCCAACGTCCTGACTTTC.

The V call is TRBV29-1, the J call TRBJ2-3, with 9 positions matching TRBD2. This CDR3 region has 14 residues. Germline V gives CDR1 SQVTM, CDR2 ANQGSEA. V gave up 4 bases and J gave up 2 bases; unmatched junction bases: 4. CDR3 in DNA: TGCAGCGTTGCCTTAGCGGGGGACACAGATACGCAGTATTTT. Amino acids: CSVALAGDTDTQYF.

The rearrangement joins TRBV5-4 to TRBJ2-1, with a weak D call TRBD2 (5 bases). This CDR3 is built from 18 residues. Per the germline V gene, CDR1 is SGHNT and CDR2 is YYREEE (reference sequence). The ends were cut back, 4 bases at V and 4 bases at J, with 24 bases in the middle. CDR3 DNA sequence: TGTGCCAGCAGCCCGGGCGGGTTTGGACCGCTGGAGTACAATGAGCAGTTCTTC. As protein: CASSPGGFGPLEYNEQFF.

The chain links TRBV6-1 to TRBJ2-3, with TRBD2 as a possible D gene (6 bases). The ends were cut back, 7 bases at V and 3 bases at J, with 17 bases in the middle. The germline V gene has CDR1 MNHNS and CDR2 SASEGT. This CDR3 has 15 residues. The CDR3 nucleotides are TGTGCCAGCACCTACGGGCAGGAGGGGACAGATACGCAGTATTTT. It specifies CASTYGQEGTDTQYF.

The chain recombines TRBV30 with TRBJ1-1; weak D call: TRBD1 (6 bases). Trimming took 4 bases from V and 12 from J, leaving 15 bases between them. Germline V gene lookup returns CDR1 GTSNPN and CDR2 SVGIG (reference sequence). The CDR3 has 11 residues. The CDR3 is CAWTPGGQPFF. The CDR3 DNA sequence: TGTGCCTGGACCCCGGGGGGGCAGCCTTTCTTT.

The chain combines TRBV5-1 with TRBJ2-2, with 9 bases matching TRBD1. Germline CDR1 SGHRS, CDR2 YFSETQ. This CDR3 spans 15 amino acids. V was pared by 4 bases and J by 3 bases, with 4 bases of the junction left unmatched. The CDR3 region is CASSANRGHTGELFF. As DNA, the CDR3 is TGCGCCAGCAGCGCAAACAGGGGGCACACCGGGGAGCTGTTTTTT.